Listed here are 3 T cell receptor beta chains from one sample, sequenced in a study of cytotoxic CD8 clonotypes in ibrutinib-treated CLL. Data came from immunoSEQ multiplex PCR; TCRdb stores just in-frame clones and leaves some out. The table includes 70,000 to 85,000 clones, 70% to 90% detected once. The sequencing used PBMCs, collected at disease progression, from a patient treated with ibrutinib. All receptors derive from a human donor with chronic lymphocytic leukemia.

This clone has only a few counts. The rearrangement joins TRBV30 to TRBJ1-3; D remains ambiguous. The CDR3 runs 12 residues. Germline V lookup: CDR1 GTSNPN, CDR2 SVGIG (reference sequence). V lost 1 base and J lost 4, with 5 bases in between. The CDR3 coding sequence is TGTGCCTGGAGTGCAAAGGGAAACACCATATATTTT. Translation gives CAWSAKGNTIYF. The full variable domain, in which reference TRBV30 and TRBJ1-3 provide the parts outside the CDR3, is SQTIHQWPATLVQPVGSPLSLECTVEGTSNPNLYWYRQAAGRGLQLLFYSVGIGQISSEVPQNLSASRPQDRQFILSSKKLLLSDSGFYLCAWSAKGNTIYFGEGSWLTVV.

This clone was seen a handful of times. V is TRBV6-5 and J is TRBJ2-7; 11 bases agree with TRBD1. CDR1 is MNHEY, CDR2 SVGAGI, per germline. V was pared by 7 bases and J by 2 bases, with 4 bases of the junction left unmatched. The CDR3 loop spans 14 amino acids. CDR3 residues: CASNRDRGTYEQYF. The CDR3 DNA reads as TGTGCCAGCAATCGGGACAGGGGGACCTACGAGCAGTACTTC.

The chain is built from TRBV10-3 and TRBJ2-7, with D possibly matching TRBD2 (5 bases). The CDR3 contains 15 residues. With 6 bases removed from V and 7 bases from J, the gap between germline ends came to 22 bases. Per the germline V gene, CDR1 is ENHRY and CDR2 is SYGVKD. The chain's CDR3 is CAISDRRAGYLEQYF. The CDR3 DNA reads TGTGCCATCAGCGATAGGCGGGCCGGGTACTTGGAGCAGTACTTC.